Shown below are 30 T cell receptor beta chains from a single sample sequenced in a study of blood T cell repertoires in COVID-19. The table came from immunoSEQ multiplex PCR; TCRdb's copy has only in-frame clones and leaves some out. This sample has 150,000 or so clones, with over 70% found just once. Input material: PBMCs or T cells enriched from blood (not recorded which). These receptor sequences come from a woman aged 55-70 years who had recovered from COVID-19.

This chain joins TRBV7-3 and TRBJ2-3; TRBD1 agrees at 9 bases. V lost 3 bases to trimming and J lost 2 bases; unmatched junction nucleotides: 6. Germline CDR1 is SGHTA and CDR2 is FQGTGA. This CDR3 is 16 amino acids long. In DNA, the CDR3 is TGTGCCAGCAGCTTGGGGACAGGGTCTTTCACAGATACGCAGTATTTT. The encoded protein is CASSLGTGSFTDTQYF.

The chain carries TRBV29-1 and TRBJ1-2, with a weak D call TRBD1 (5 bases). The germline V and J ends were trimmed by 6 bases and 2 bases, with 10 bases remaining between them. The CDR3 runs 12 residues. The germline V gene encodes CDR1 SQVTM and CDR2 ANQGSEA. The CDR3 sequence: CSVFGGNYGYTF. The CDR3 region has the DNA TGCAGCGTCTTCGGGGGAAACTATGGCTACACCTTC.

This sequence joins TRBV5-4 and TRBJ1-1, with 10 bases fitting TRBD1. V shed 3 bases and J 6 bases; nucleotides not matched to a gene: 5. There are 14 residues in the CDR3. CDR1 and CDR2 (germline): SGHNT, YYREEE (reference sequence). The CDR3 DNA sequence: TGTGCCAGCAGCTACGGACAGGGGGAAGCTGAAGCTTTCTTT. The encoded protein is CASSYGQGEAEAFF.

The CDR3 sequence is CASSLGPFTEAFF. CDR3 DNA sequence: TGTGCCAGCAGTTTAGGGCCTTTCACTGAAGCTTTCTTT. This chain connects TRBV27 to TRBJ1-1; D is unclear. Trimming removed 2 bases from V and 4 bases from J, with 8 bases in between. The CDR3 length is 13 residues. CDR1 is MNHEY, CDR2 SMNVEV, per germline (reference sequence).

This clone has just one count. The V call is TRBV23-1, the J call TRBJ2-3; the D gene is possibly TRBD2 (5 bases). TRBV23-1 is annotated as an ORF whose role is uncertain. The CDR3 runs 18 residues. The germline V and J ends were trimmed by 3 bases and 1 base, with 20 bases remaining between them. DNA of the CDR3: TGCGCCAGCAGTCATCCCGTCGAAGGGAGAAGGGGCACAGATACGCAGTATTTT. This sequence encodes CASSHPVEGRRGTDTQYF.

The chain joins TRBV7-8 to TRBJ2-1; possibly TRBD2 for D (5 bases). The ends were cut back, 1 base at V and 6 bases at J, with 22 bases in the middle. Germline V gene sequence: CDR1 SGHVS, CDR2 FQNEAQ. This CDR3 is built from 18 residues. The DNA of the CDR3 is TGTGCCAGCAGCTTAGTAGTAGCGTATTTGACTCGGCGCAATGAGCAGTTCTTC. It codes for CASSLVVAYLTRRNEQFF.

The chain links TRBV10-3 to TRBJ2-2; 11 nucleotides agree with TRBD2. The trim removed 5 bases at V and 4 bases at J, leaving 18 bases unmatched. Germline CDR1 and CDR2: ENHRY and SYGVKD. There are 20 residues in the CDR3. The CDR3, as DNA: TGTGCCATCAGTCCCGGACAGGGTAGCGGGAGGGCCCGTGGCACCGGGGAGCTGTTTTTT. It is translated as CAISPGQGSGRARGTGELFF.

This clone was seen once. The V and J genes are TRBV6-5 and TRBJ2-5; TRBD2 might be the D (6 bases). The V end lost 0 bases, the J end lost 2 bases, and 13 bases lay between the germline ends. Germline CDR1 and CDR2: MNHEY and SVGAGI. This CDR3 spans 16 amino acids. The CDR3 DNA reads as TGTGCCAGCAGTTACTCGTATAAGACTAGTCAAGAGACCCAGTACTTC. This codes for CASSYSYKTSQETQYF.

This chain joins TRBV5-1 and TRBJ2-7; D is unresolved. V was shortened by 0 bases and J by 5 bases, with 9 bases between the two germline ends. The CDR3 consists of 13 residues. Per the germline V gene, CDR1 is SGHRS and CDR2 is YFSETQ. The CDR3 bases are TGCGCCAGCAGCTTGGAAAATCTCCACGAGCAGTACTTC. Its translation is CASSLENLHEQYF.

The chain has TRBV4-2 and TRBJ2-5, with D unresolved. The CDR3 covers 13 residues. Germline CDR1 is LGHNA and CDR2 is YNFKEQ. V lost 1 base, J lost 5 bases, and 8 bases lay in between. In DNA form, the CDR3 reads TGTGCCAGCAGCCAAGGCCCCGGGGAGACCCAGTACTTC. This gives the protein CASSQGPGETQYF.

This rearrangement joins TRBV30 to TRBJ1-6, with a possible D match to TRBD1 (5 bases). This CDR3 has 15 amino acids. CDR1 is GTSNPN and CDR2 is SVGIG in the germline V gene (reference sequence). V shed 7 bases and J shed 7 bases, with 20 bases lying between them. The CDR3 nucleotides read TGTGCCTACACACCCGGGGGGGGGTTAAATTCACCCCTCCACTTT. It yields the protein CAYTPGGGLNSPLHF.

J is TRBJ2-1 and V is TRBV9, with 7 nucleotides matching TRBD2. With 0 bases clipped from V and 6 bases from J, the junction kept 6 bases outside the gene matches. The germline V gene has CDR1 SGDLS and CDR2 YYNGEE. This CDR3 comprises 15 residues. The CDR3 region is CASSVAGGGFNEQFF. The CDR3 bases are TGTGCCAGCAGCGTAGCGGGAGGTGGTTTCAATGAGCAGTTCTTC.

The J gene is TRBJ2-1, the V gene TRBV7-2; 7 positions agree with TRBD2. The germline V gene has CDR1 SGHTA and CDR2 FQGNSA. CDR3 length: 15 amino acids. With V trimmed by 1 base and J by 2 bases, 2 bases remained unmatched. In DNA, the CDR3 is TGTGCCAGCAGCTTAGACGGGGGGACCTACAATGAGCAGTTCTTC. Its translation: CASSLDGGTYNEQFF.

The chain employs TRBV28 and TRBJ2-7, with D tentatively TRBD1 (6 bases). CDR3 length: 15 residues. Germline assignment: CDR1 MDHEN and CDR2 SYDVKM. V lost 3 bases and J 3 bases, leaving 15 bases between the germline ends. The CDR3 protein is CASSFWAGVGYEQYF. CDR3 coding DNA: TGTGCCAGCAGTTTTTGGGCAGGGGTTGGCTACGAGCAGTACTTC.

The chain uses TRBV28 and TRBJ2-1; 7 positions match TRBD1. The CDR3 covers 11 residues. J gave up 14 bases and V 4 bases, and 5 bases lay outside the gene matches. Germline V lookup: CDR1 MDHEN, CDR2 SYDVKM. The CDR3 is CASSSTGREFF. CDR3 DNA sequence: TGTGCCAGCAGTTCGACAGGGCGGGAGTTCTTC.

This clone came up many times. V gene TRBV7-8 combines with J gene TRBJ2-1; 12 bases map to TRBD1. Looked up from germline, CDR1 is SGHVS and CDR2 is FQNEAQ. V lost 5 bases, J lost 2 bases, and 4 bases stayed unmatched. This CDR3 contains 16 residues. The CDR3 nucleotides are TGTGCCAGCAGCCCGGGGACAGGGGGCGCCTACAATGAGCAGTTCTTC. This gives the protein CASSPGTGGAYNEQFF. Looking up the rest from reference TRBV7-8 and TRBJ2-1 gives the full variable domain: GAGVSQSPRYKVAKRGQDVALRCDPISGHVSLFWYQQALGQGPEFLTYFQNEAQLDKSGLPSDRFFAERPEGSVSTLKIQRTQQEDSAVYLCASSPGTGGAYNEQFFGPGTRLTVL.

The chain combines TRBV4-2 with TRBJ1-4, with TRBD1 matching 10 bases. Germline V lookup: CDR1 LGHNA, CDR2 YNFKEQ. V lost 2 bases, J lost 8 bases, and 5 bases stayed unmatched. This CDR3 comprises 15 residues. CDR3 loop: CASSQRTGGLEKLFF. CDR3 bases: TGTGCCAGCAGCCAAAGGACAGGGGGTTTAGAAAAACTGTTTTTT.

The chain links TRBV28 to TRBJ1-5, with TRBD1 matching 8 bases. With 5 bases clipped from V and 0 bases from J, the junction kept 6 bases outside the gene matches. Germline loops: CDR1 MDHEN, CDR2 SYDVKM. There are 16 residues in the CDR3. This CDR3 is CASSRAGGFSNQPQHF. CDR3 nucleotides: TGTGCCAGCAGTCGGGCAGGGGGCTTTAGCAATCAGCCCCAGCATTTT.

This clone was counted between two and nine times. The chain recombines TRBV5-6 with TRBJ2-2, with D hard to call. V lost 5 bases and J lost 2, with 10 bases in between. Germline CDR1 is SGHDT and CDR2 is YYEEEE. The CDR3 runs to 14 residues. CDR3 loop: CASSRSYNTGELFF. DNA for the CDR3: TGTGCCAGCAGTCGGAGTTACAACACCGGGGAGCTGTTTTTT.

This clone was detected a few times. The rearrangement uses TRBV11-1 and TRBJ2-1, with D maybe TRBD2 (6 bases). Germline-derived CDR1 and CDR2 are SGHAT and FQDESV (reference sequence). V gave up 1 base and J gave up 9 bases, with 10 bases separating them. The CDR3 spans 13 residues. CDR3 sequence: CASSLGGKGEQFF. The CDR3 nucleotides are TGTGCCAGCAGCTTAGGCGGGAAGGGTGAGCAGTTCTTC.

The rearrangement joins TRBV7-4 to TRBJ2-7; 7 positions agree with TRBD1. The V segment lost 1 base and the J segment 4 bases; nucleotides outside the gene matches: 10. Looked up from germline, CDR1 is SGHVT and CDR2 is SQSDAQ. The length of the CDR3 is 16 residues. CDR3 sequence (DNA): TGTGCCAGCAGCTTAGTTTCCCGGGACAGAAAATACGAGCAGTACTTC. This gives the protein CASSLVSRDRKYEQYF.

The J gene is TRBJ1-5, the V gene TRBV19, with TRBD1 matching 9 bases. Germline V lookup: CDR1 LNHDA, CDR2 SQIVND (reference sequence). This CDR3 spans 16 amino acids. V lost 5 bases to trimming and J lost 2 bases; unmatched junction nucleotides: 7. The CDR3 sequence is CASSPRDRVRNQPQHF. DNA for the CDR3: TGTGCCAGTAGTCCCCGGGACAGGGTTCGCAATCAGCCCCAGCATTTT.

J is TRBJ2-5 and V is TRBV11-3, with 7 bases fitting TRBD2. Germline assignment: CDR1 SGHNT and CDR2 YENEEA. Trimming took 1 base from V and 6 from J; bases not matched to a gene: 8. The CDR3 runs to 15 residues. The CDR3 coding sequence is TGTGCCAGCAGCTTAGTAACGGGGGGAGGGAAGACCCAGTACTTC. This encodes CASSLVTGGGKTQYF.

The chain is built from TRBV28 and TRBJ1-6; the D is unclear. The germline CDR1 and CDR2 sequences are MDHEN and SYDVKM. Trimming removed 3 bases from V and 7 bases from J, with 10 bases in between. CDR3 size: 14 residues. This chain's CDR3 is CASSFGYRNSPLHF. The CDR3 nucleotides read TGTGCCAGCAGTTTCGGGTATAGGAATTCACCCCTCCACTTT.

This clone was counted once. The rearrangement joins TRBV15 to TRBJ2-7; tentatively, D is TRBD1 (6 bases). The CDR3 has 18 residues. With 0 bases removed from V and 5 bases from J, the gap between germline ends came to 23 bases. CDR1 is LNHNV and CDR2 is YYDKDF in the germline V gene (reference sequence). The CDR3 sequence is CATSREPPGQTNSHEQYF. In DNA form, the CDR3 reads TGTGCCACCAGCAGAGAGCCCCCTGGACAGACCAACAGTCACGAGCAGTACTTC.

The V gene is TRBV4-1, the J gene TRBJ2-1, with a possible D match to TRBD2 (6 bases). Germline V gene data show CDR1 as MGHRA and CDR2 as YSYEKL. Trimming took off 0 bases at V and 4 bases at J, with 13 bases between the two ends. The CDR3 runs 16 residues. The CDR3 region has the DNA TGCGCCAGCAGCCAAGACGCCTCGCGGGGTTACAATGAGCAGTTCTTC. This encodes CASSQDASRGYNEQFF.

This clone was observed once. This sequence joins TRBV11-2 and TRBJ1-2; a weak D match, TRBD1 (6 bases). Between the trimmed V and J ends, which lost 0 bases and 2 bases, there was a span of 7 bases. The CDR3 totals 14 residues. CDR1 is SGHAT and CDR2 is FQNNGV in the germline V gene. In nucleotides, the CDR3 is TGTGCCAGCAGCTTAGACACAGGGAACTATGGCTACACCTTC. The encoded protein is CASSLDTGNYGYTF. The full variable domain, completed using reference TRBV11-2 and TRBJ1-2, is EAGVAQSPRYKIIEKRQSVAFWCNPISGHATLYWYQQILGQGPKLLIQFQNNGVVDDSQLPKDRFSAERLKGVDSTLKIQPAKLEDSAVYLCASSLDTGNYGYTFGSGTRLTVV.

The gene calls are TRBV15 and TRBJ1-4, with TRBD1 identical over 9 bases. V was pared by 3 bases and J by 8 bases, with 4 bases of the junction left unmatched. The CDR3 runs to 14 residues. The germline gives CDR1 LNHNV, CDR2 YYDKDF (reference sequence). The CDR3 here is CATSRGQGSEKLFF. CDR3 bases: TGTGCCACCAGCAGGGGACAGGGTTCCGAAAAACTGTTTTTT.

V is TRBV3-1 (or the pseudogene TRBV3-2) and J is TRBJ2-7, with 10 bases lining up with TRBD2. The CDR3 consists of 17 residues. After removal of 3 bases from V and 2 bases from J, the junction contained 10 bases not matched to a gene. In germline, CDR1 is LGHDT, CDR2 YNNKEL (reference sequence). The CDR3 region is CASSHGGSGGFPYEQYF. The CDR3 DNA reads TGTGCCAGCAGCCATGGGGGTAGCGGGGGGTTCCCCTACGAGCAGTACTTC.

V usage is TRBV6-1 and J usage is TRBJ1-6; 9 nucleotides align to TRBD1. The germline V gene has CDR1 MNHNS and CDR2 SASEGT. After removal of 0 bases from V and 6 bases from J, the junction contained 9 bases not matched to a gene. This CDR3 has 18 residues. The CDR3 coding sequence is TGTGCCAGCAGTGAAGCAGTCCCGGGACAGGGACTTAATTCACCCCTCCACTTT. As protein: CASSEAVPGQGLNSPLHF.